The 26 T cell receptor beta chains below were found in one sample sequenced in a study of shared clonotypes between healthy human individuals. Some clones are missing from TCRdb's copy, which holds only in-frame ones; the method was immunoSEQ multiplex PCR. The table shows 650,000 to 750,000 clones, with roughly 70% occurring only once. Material for sequencing was memory CD4+ T cells sorted from blood. This sample's subset: CD45RA-negative fraction. The receptors stem from a woman in her thirties in good health.

This CDR3 is CASKKLADSSYEQYF. The CDR3 DNA follows: TGTGCCAGCAAAAAACTAGCGGATAGCTCCTACGAGCAGTACTTC. The rearrangement uses TRBV6-6 and TRBJ2-7; 8 positions match TRBD2. Unmatched junction bases numbered 8, after V lost 7 bases and J lost 0 bases. Germline values: CDR1 MNHNY, CDR2 SVGAGI (reference sequence). The CDR3 has 15 residues.

The chain combines TRBV29-1 with TRBJ2-7, with TRBD1 matching over 7 bases. Germline V gene data show CDR1 as SQVTM and CDR2 as ANQGSEA. The V and J ends lost 5 bases and 2 bases, in that order; junction bases with no gene match: 6. This CDR3 is built from 13 residues. CDR3 residues: CSVRGPDPYEQYF. The CDR3, as DNA: TGCAGCGTTAGGGGGCCGGATCCCTACGAGCAGTACTTC.

V gene TRBV7-9 combines with J gene TRBJ2-1; 7 positions agree with TRBD2. Trimming at V came to 2 bases and at J to 5 bases, leaving 6 bases not matched to a gene. The CDR3 extends over 15 amino acids. Germline V CDR1 and CDR2: SEHNR, FQNEAQ (reference sequence). The CDR3 nucleotides read TGTGCCAGCAGCTTACTGTCTAGCGGTAACAATGAGCAGTTCTTC. It translates to CASSLLSSGNNEQFF.

The gene calls are TRBV6-1 and TRBJ1-5; unclear D gene. This CDR3 comprises 12 residues. Germline V gene lookup returns CDR1 MNHNS and CDR2 SASEGT. Trimming pared 6 bases from V and 5 bases from J, leaving 8 bases between. The CDR3 reads CASSRRDQPQHF. CDR3 DNA sequence: TGTGCCAGCAGCAGAAGGGATCAGCCCCAGCATTTT.

The CDR3 DNA sequence: TGTGCCAGCACGCAGGCGGGTAGCGGCACCTACAATGAGCAGTTCTTC. Its protein is CASTQAGSGTYNEQFF. The chain has TRBV6-6 and TRBJ2-1; tentative D call: TRBD2 (6 bases). CDR3 length: 16 amino acids. The germline CDR1 and CDR2 sequences are MNHNY and SVGAGI (reference sequence). Trimming removed 7 bases at V and 2 bases at J, with 18 bases between.

This clone was recorded once. This sequence joins TRBV7-8 and TRBJ2-3; 9 bases map to TRBD1. CDR3 length: 14 residues. Trimming at V came to 4 bases and at J to 4 bases, leaving 3 bases not matched to a gene. Per the germline V gene, CDR1 is SGHVS and CDR2 is FQNEAQ. The CDR3 loop is CASSWGQGSDTQYF. The CDR3 nucleotides read TGTGCCAGCAGCTGGGGACAGGGCTCAGATACGCAGTATTTT.

Here the CDR3 reads CASSQGLAGGYSYEQYF. The CDR3, as DNA: TGCGCCAGCAGCCAGGGACTAGCGGGGGGATACTCCTACGAGCAGTACTTC. The rearrangement joins TRBV5-1 to TRBJ2-7; TRBD2 aligns across 15 bases. V was clipped by 4 bases and J by 0 bases; unmatched bases: 5. The CDR3 extends over 17 amino acids. Germline CDR1 is SGHRS and CDR2 is YFSETQ.

Comments on this clone: This may be a read error: a much more frequent sequence differs by one nucleotide. V gene TRBV6-5 combines with J gene TRBJ1-3; no firm D call. The V gene's germline CDR1 is MNHEY and CDR2 SVGAGI. There are 12 residues in the CDR3. Deletions cut 4 bases from V and 0 bases from J, with 1 base between. CDR3 coding DNA: TGTGCCAGCAGTTTCTCTGGAAACACCATATATTTT. Translation: CASSFSGNTIYF.

The rearrangement uses TRBV7-5 and TRBJ2-1; no DNA check was done on the table's D call, TRBD2. TRBV7-5 is termed a pseudogene. The CDR3 is made up of 16 amino acids. CDR3 sequence: CVRSPQLAESYNEQFF. In DNA, the CDR3 is TGTGTCAGAAGCCCACAACTAGCGGAGAGCTACAATGAGCAGTTCTTC.

This rearrangement joins TRBV11-2 to TRBJ2-1; the D is unclear. V was pared by 1 base and J by 4 bases, with 11 bases between. Looked up from germline, CDR1 is SGHAT and CDR2 is FQNNGV. This CDR3 spans 15 amino acids. CDR3 sequence (DNA): TGTGCCAGCAGCTTAGGGAGTCTAGGGTACAATGAGCAGTTCTTC. It translates to CASSLGSLGYNEQFF.

V and J are TRBV7-9 and TRBJ1-1; D perhaps matches TRBD1 (5 bases). The germline CDR1 and CDR2 sequences are SEHNR and FQNEAQ (reference sequence). This CDR3 spans 13 amino acids. Trimming removed 6 bases at V and 5 bases at J, with 13 bases between. The CDR3 DNA reads as TGTGCCAGCAGTGGACAAGATGGGACTGAAGCTTTCTTT. Protein: CASSGQDGTEAFF. The full variable domain, with the rest looked up from reference TRBV7-9 and TRBJ1-1, is DTGVSQNPRHKITKRGQNVTFRCDPISEHNRLYWYRQTLGQGPEFLTYFQNEAQLEKSRLLSDRFSAERPKGSFSTLEIQRTEQGDSAMYLCASSGQDGTEAFFGQGTRLTVV.

This clone was observed once. The V call is TRBV7-6, the J call TRBJ2-1, with 7 bases matching TRBD1. The CDR3 runs to 14 residues. Germline V CDR1 and CDR2: SGHVS, FNYEAQ. V gave up 5 bases and J gave up 4 bases; unmatched junction bases: 5. The CDR3 sequence: CASSPAGGYNEQFF. The CDR3 DNA is TGTGCCAGCAGCCCGGCAGGGGGTTACAATGAGCAGTTCTTC. The whole variable domain, remainder taken from reference TRBV7-6 and TRBJ2-1, is GAGVSQSPRYKVTKRGQDVALRCDPISGHVSLYWYRQALGQGPEFLTYFNYEAQQDKSGLPNDRFSAERPEGSISTLTIQRTEQRDSAMYRCASSPAGGYNEQFFGPGTRLTVL.

The chain is built from TRBV4-1 and TRBJ1-1; D might be TRBD1 (5 bases). Trimming cost V 0 bases and J 5 bases, with 13 bases left between them. Germline CDR1 is MGHRA and CDR2 is YSYEKL. This CDR3 has 15 residues. The CDR3 here is CASSQDYRGSTEAFF. The CDR3 coding sequence is TGCGCCAGCAGCCAAGATTACCGGGGGAGTACTGAAGCTTTCTTT.

V gene TRBV5-1 combines with J gene TRBJ1-5; D perhaps matches TRBD1 (6 bases). Germline CDR1 reads SGHRS; CDR2 reads YFSETQ. The CDR3 is made up of 15 amino acids. V was trimmed by 4 bases and J by 5 bases, leaving 16 bases between them. DNA for the CDR3: TGCGCCAGCAGCGCCTCAGGGGACTTATATCAGCCCCAGCATTTT. Residues: CASSASGDLYQPQHF.

V gene TRBV20-1 combines with J gene TRBJ2-1, with D unclear. This CDR3 is built from 11 residues. Germline loops: CDR1 DFQATT, CDR2 SNEGSKA (reference sequence). V was clipped by 6 bases and J by 6 bases, with 9 bases between them. In DNA, the CDR3 is TGCAGTGCCGAACGTTTCAATGAGCAGTTCTTC. Protein sequence: CSAERFNEQFF.

This chain uses TRBV5-1 with TRBJ2-1; TRBD2 agrees at 9 bases. This CDR3 region has 16 residues. With 1 base clipped from V and 5 bases from J, the junction kept 7 bases outside the gene matches. Germline V CDR1 and CDR2: SGHRS, YFSETQ. The CDR3, as DNA: TGCGCCAGCAGCTTGTGGAGTAGCGGGAGAAACAATGAGCAGTTCTTC. It specifies CASSLWSSGRNNEQFF.

The V call is TRBV5-1, the J call TRBJ1-1, with a possible D match to TRBD1 (5 bases). The V gene's germline CDR1 is SGHRS and CDR2 YFSETQ. The ends were cut back, 3 bases at V and 0 bases at J, with 12 bases in the middle. The CDR3 loop spans 15 amino acids. The CDR3 bases are TGCGCCAGCAGCTCTTGGGACGGTATGAACACTGAAGCTTTCTTT. It codes for CASSSWDGMNTEAFF.

This rearrangement joins TRBV25-1 to TRBJ2-3; the D is unclear. Germline CDR1 reads MGHDK; CDR2 reads SYGVNS. V was shortened by 4 bases and J by 2 bases, with 13 bases between the two germline ends. The CDR3 is 15 amino acids. The CDR3 is CASSASTNATDTQYF. The CDR3 bases are TGTGCCAGCAGTGCCTCGACAAATGCCACAGATACGCAGTATTTT.

The rearrangement uses TRBV27 and TRBJ2-6; D is unclear. Trimming pared 3 bases from V and 0 bases from J, leaving 9 bases between. CDR3 length: 16 amino acids. Germline V gives CDR1 MNHEY, CDR2 SMNVEV (reference sequence). CDR3 nucleotides: TGTGCCAGCAGTTTCGTCGGATACTCTGGGGCCAACGTCCTGACTTTC. Amino acid sequence: CASSFVGYSGANVLTF.

The chain is built from TRBV14 and TRBJ2-7; D uncertain. Germline CDR1 SGHDN, CDR2 FVKESK. V gave up 1 base and J gave up 0 bases, with 4 bases separating them. CDR3 length equals 13 residues. The CDR3 spells CASSQVTSYEQYF. CDR3 bases: TGTGCCAGCAGCCAAGTAACCTCCTACGAGCAGTACTTC. The full variable domain, with the rest looked up from reference TRBV14 and TRBJ2-7, is EAGVTQFPSHSVIEKGQTVTLRCDPISGHDNLYWYRRVMGKEIKFLLHFVKESKQDESGMPNNRFLAERTGGTYSTLKVQPAELEDSGVYFCASSQVTSYEQYFGPGTRLTVT.

The V and J genes are TRBV7-2 and TRBJ2-1; 9 bases are shared with TRBD2. Germline-derived CDR1 and CDR2 are SGHTA and FQGNSA. CDR3 length equals 15 residues. The V and J ends lost 1 base and 8 bases, in that order; junction bases with no gene match: 6. CDR3 DNA: TGTGCCAGCAGCTTAGTGGCTAGCGGGAAGGATGAGCAGTTCTTC. Amino acid sequence: CASSLVASGKDEQFF.

This chain connects TRBV4-1 to TRBJ2-1; TRBD2 is a possible D gene (6 bases). The V gene lost 0 bases and the J gene lost 2 bases, with 11 bases spanning the gap. Per the germline V gene, CDR1 is MGHRA and CDR2 is YSYEKL. The CDR3 spans 16 residues. The DNA for the CDR3 is TGCGCCAGCAGCCAAGACGCGGAGGGGCCCTACAATGAGCAGTTCTTC. This translates into CASSQDAEGPYNEQFF.

A word on this clone: A much larger clone sits a single nucleotide away, making a read error possible. The chain combines TRBV11-2 with TRBJ1-1; no clear D. The V and J ends lost 0 bases and 0 bases respectively, with 2 bases between them. The germline CDR1 and CDR2 sequences are SGHAT and FQNNGV. CDR3 size: 13 residues. In DNA, the CDR3 is TGTGCCAGCAGCTTAGAATTGAACACTGAAGCTTTCTTT. Protein product: CASSLELNTEAFF.

Turning to this clone: A junction boundary mismatches the germline segment, possibly from a read error. This rearrangement joins TRBV10-1 to TRBJ2-3; the match to TRBD1 covers 8 bases. CDR3 size: 14 residues. Looked up from germline, CDR1 is WNHNN and CDR2 is SYGVQD (reference sequence). The DNA of the CDR3 is TGCGCCAGCAGATCCGGACAGGGAGGAGATATGCAGTATTTT. Encoded protein: CASRSGQGGDMQYF.

The genes are TRBV19 and TRBJ2-1, with D tentatively TRBD1 (6 bases). From germline, CDR1 is LNHDA and CDR2 SQIVND (reference sequence). The CDR3 covers 15 residues. Trimming cost V 8 bases and J 0 bases, with 14 bases left between them. CDR3 loop: CASWTALSSYNEQFF. CDR3 in DNA: TGTGCCAGTTGGACAGCATTAAGCTCCTACAATGAGCAGTTCTTC.

V gene TRBV28 combines with J gene TRBJ1-4, with D possibly TRBD1 on 5 matching bases. V shed 8 bases and J shed 7 bases, with 17 bases lying between them. CDR3 size: 14 residues. Germline V CDR1 and CDR2: MDHEN, SYDVKM. This CDR3 reads CASYVGGKGEKLFF. The CDR3 bases are TGTGCCAGCTATGTGGGGGGGAAGGGTGAAAAACTGTTTTTT.